This T cell receptor beta chain stems from a study of metastatic and nonmetastatic thyroid tumors. Study findings and constraints: Reportedly, malignant thyroid tumors had significantly higher TCR beta diversity than benign nodules, in blood and tumor.

Not a single patient had been given any form of treatment at any point before undergoing thyroid surgery. The CDR3 spans 16 residues. The V end lost 3 bases, the J end lost 6 bases, and 17 bases lay between the germline ends. Germline V gene data show CDR1 as MNHEY and CDR2 as SMNVEV (reference sequence). There are many counts of this clone. The antigen remains undetermined. Using MiXCR, TCRdb re-called clones from the PCR reads. Of 25,000 to 35,000 clones detected, about 17% appear once; the ten largest clones hold over 4%. The chain links TRBV27 to TRBJ2-2, with D possibly TRBD1 on 6 matching bases. This TCR derives from a female donor with papillary thyroid cancer or a benign thyroid nodule (not recorded which). Some clones in this sample may be carry-over from other donors' samples. The sample was blood. The CDR3 DNA sequence: TGTGCCAGCAGTTTTTGGGACATTCACTACCCCGGGGAGCTGTTTTTT. Translated: CASSFWDIHYPGELFF.